These 20 T cell receptor beta chains share one sample of origin, sequenced in a study of control samples from healthy donors and cancer patients. The protocol was immunoSEQ multiplex PCR, while the TCRdb copy is restricted to in-frame clones and leaves out a portion. In the table there are around 180,000 clones, 80% to 95% of which are singletons. Sequencing was done on a sample of blood. The receptors stem from a woman in her thirties or forties in good health.

The chain couples TRBV4-1 to TRBJ1-1; D gene ambiguous. The V end was cut by 8 bases, the J end by 0 bases, with 7 bases between. Germline V gene data show CDR1 as MGHRA and CDR2 as YSYEKL. The CDR3 totals 12 residues. For the CDR3, the DNA is TGCGCCAGCCGATCCATGAACACTGAAGCTTTCTTT. It is translated as CASRSMNTEAFF.

The V call is TRBV4-2, the J call TRBJ1-1; TRBD1 agrees at 9 bases. Trimming cost V 0 bases and J 1 base; bases outside gene matches: 0. CDR3 length equals 15 residues. The V gene's germline CDR1 is LGHNA and CDR2 YNFKEQ. CDR3 in amino acids: CASSQEQGANTEAFF. CDR3 sequence (DNA): TGTGCCAGCAGCCAAGAACAGGGGGCGAACACTGAAGCTTTCTTT.

The chain couples TRBV27 to TRBJ2-7; 8 positions match TRBD2. This CDR3 comprises 13 residues. The V gene's germline CDR1 is MNHEY and CDR2 SMNVEV (reference sequence). V shed 3 bases, J shed 3 bases, and the junction held 1 base outside the gene matches. The CDR3 nucleotides are TGTGCCAGCAGTTTCGGGGGGGGCTACGAGCAGTACTTC. Its translation is CASSFGGGYEQYF.

This sequence joins TRBV19 and TRBJ1-6; no definite D call. The CDR3 length is 13 residues. Trimming took off 5 bases at V and 8 bases at J, with 10 bases between the two ends. Germline CDR1 LNHDA, CDR2 SQIVND (reference sequence). Written as DNA, the CDR3 is TGTGCCAGTAGTCCGAGCCGGGATTCACCCCTCCACTTT. Its protein product is CASSPSRDSPLHF.

A single count supports this clone. The CDR3 DNA reads as TGCGCCAGCAGTGCCGGGGCCCCCACAGATACGCAGTATTTT. Its protein is CASSAGAPTDTQYF. The chain is built from TRBV10-1 and TRBJ2-3; D tentatively fits TRBD1 or TRBD2 (5 bases each). Germline CDR1 and CDR2: WNHNN and SYGVQD (reference sequence). The CDR3 has 14 residues. With 4 bases removed from V and 2 bases from J, the gap between germline ends came to 10 bases.

The rearrangement joins TRBV4-2 to TRBJ2-1, with D perhaps being TRBD1 or TRBD2 (5 bases each). This CDR3 region has 17 residues. Germline V lookup: CDR1 LGHNA, CDR2 YNFKEQ. Deletions cut 1 base from V and 7 bases from J, with 20 bases between. The CDR3 sequence: CASSQGAEGPTMNEQFF. CDR3 nucleotides: TGTGCCAGCAGCCAAGGTGCTGAGGGGCCCACGATGAATGAGCAGTTCTTC.

The rearrangement links TRBV14 to TRBJ1-1, with D perhaps matching TRBD1 (5 bases). From germline, CDR1 is SGHDN and CDR2 FVKESK. The CDR3 loop spans 13 amino acids. Trimming took 4 bases from V and 3 from J, leaving 9 bases between them. CDR3 sequence reads: CASSPTADTEAFF. The CDR3 DNA follows: TGTGCCAGCAGCCCGACAGCGGACACTGAAGCTTTCTTT.

The chain is built from TRBV9 and TRBJ2-5, with a possible D match to TRBD1 (6 bases). V lost 5 bases and J lost 1, with 18 bases in between. Germline CDR1 SGDLS, CDR2 YYNGEE. This CDR3 region has 16 residues. The CDR3: CASSRTLGRGQETQYF. CDR3 nucleotide sequence: TGTGCCAGCAGTCGTACCCTGGGCAGGGGCCAAGAGACCCAGTACTTC.

This clone was picked up one time. The CDR3 spells CASSQLEQGARYGYTF. CDR3 DNA sequence: TGTGCCAGCAGCCAGCTCGAACAGGGGGCGCGCTATGGCTACACCTTC. The gene calls are TRBV16 and TRBJ1-2; TRBD1 aligns across 9 bases. J gave up 4 bases and V 3 bases, and 9 bases lay outside the gene matches. The germline V gene has CDR1 KGHSY and CDR2 FQNENV. This CDR3 comprises 16 residues.

This chain connects TRBV15 to TRBJ2-5, with D maybe TRBD2 (6 bases). Looked up from germline, CDR1 is LNHNV and CDR2 is YYDKDF (reference sequence). The CDR3 consists of 17 residues. Trimming took off 0 bases at V and 1 base at J, with 15 bases between the two ends. The CDR3 region is CATSRDQGAGPQETQYF. DNA of the CDR3: TGTGCCACCAGCAGAGATCAAGGCGCGGGGCCCCAAGAGACCCAGTACTTC.

The chain combines TRBV5-1 with TRBJ2-6; D not resolved. CDR1 is SGHRS, CDR2 YFSETQ, per germline. V was shortened by 3 bases and J by 0 bases, with 7 bases between the two germline ends. The CDR3 sequence is 15 residues long. The DNA for the CDR3 is TGCGCCAGCAGCTCATCCCCCTCTGGGGCCAACGTCCTGACTTTC. Its protein product is CASSSSPSGANVLTF.

The J gene is TRBJ2-1, the V gene TRBV7-9; 9 bases fit TRBD2. This CDR3 spans 18 amino acids. V gave up 4 bases and J gave up 0 bases; unmatched junction bases: 10. Per the germline V gene, CDR1 is SEHNR and CDR2 is FQNEAQ (reference sequence). In DNA, the CDR3 is TGTGCCAGCAGCTCCCCGGCGGGGGGGCGGAGCTCCTACAATGAGCAGTTCTTC. Its protein product is CASSSPAGGRSSYNEQFF.

The V and J genes are TRBV6-6 and TRBJ1-2; TRBD1 is a possible D gene (6 bases). V lost 2 bases and J 6 bases, leaving 16 bases between the germline ends. Germline V gene data show CDR1 as MNHNY and CDR2 as SVGAGI (reference sequence). The CDR3 runs to 15 residues. The DNA for the CDR3 is TGTGCCAGCAGTTACCCAATCGGGACACTCGATGGCTACACCTTC. Translated, it gives CASSYPIGTLDGYTF.

This clone was found a few times. V and J are TRBV5-5 and TRBJ1-6, with TRBD1 as a possible D gene (6 bases). V was cut by 4 bases and J by 9 bases, with 20 bases left in between. CDR3 length: 16 residues. CDR1 is SGHKS, CDR2 YYEKEE, per germline (reference sequence). CDR3 DNA: TGTGCCAGCAGCGAAGAGGGGGTCCCAGGACTTTCACCCCTCCACTTT. Its translation is CASSEEGVPGLSPLHF.

The chain is built from TRBV3-1 (or the pseudogene TRBV3-2) and TRBJ2-1, with D unresolved. The CDR3 has 12 residues. Trimming removed 4 bases at V and 6 bases at J, with 7 bases between. Germline V CDR1 and CDR2: LGHDT, YNNKEL (reference sequence). The CDR3 sequence is CASSLGSNEQFF. The CDR3 DNA follows: TGTGCCAGCAGCCTCGGATCCAATGAGCAGTTCTTC.

The gene calls are TRBV5-4 and TRBJ2-3, with D uncertain. Germline V CDR1 and CDR2: SGHNT, YYREEE (reference sequence). The V gene lost 4 bases and the J gene lost 5 bases, with 5 bases spanning the gap. CDR3 length: 11 residues. CDR3 DNA sequence: TGTGCCAGCAGCCGAGGAGATACGCAGTATTTT. This gives the protein CASSRGDTQYF. Full variable domain (outside the CDR3, taken from reference TRBV5-4 and TRBJ2-3): ETGVTQSPTHLIKTRGQQVTLRCSSQSGHNTVSWYQQALGQGPQFIFQYYREEENGRGNFPPRFSGLQFPNYSSELNVNALELDDSALYLCASSRGDTQYFGPGTRLTVL.

The chain uses TRBV13 and TRBJ2-3; D might be TRBD1 or TRBD2, each matching 5 bases. Trimming pared 5 bases from V and 6 bases from J, leaving 15 bases between. Germline assignment: CDR1 PRHDT and CDR2 FYEKMQ (reference sequence). CDR3 size: 14 residues. CDR3 nucleotide sequence: TGTGCCAGCAGCCGGTGGGACCGGACGGATACGCAGTATTTT. This codes for CASSRWDRTDTQYF.

This chain uses TRBV6-5 with TRBJ1-2, with D unclear. The V and J ends lost 6 bases and 8 bases respectively, with 10 bases between them. CDR1 and CDR2 (germline): MNHEY, SVGAGI. CDR3 length: 11 residues. In DNA, the CDR3 is TGTGCCAGCAGCAGCGCCCTGGGCTACACCTTC. This encodes CASSSALGYTF.

J is TRBJ2-1 and V is TRBV6-6, with D perhaps matching TRBD1 (6 bases). The V end lost 5 bases, the J end lost 3 bases, and 20 bases lay between the germline ends. Per the germline V gene, CDR1 is MNHNY and CDR2 is SVGAGI (reference sequence). This CDR3 has 17 residues. The CDR3 nucleotides are TGTGCCAGCAGTCCACCCCCGACAGGAAACATCTACAATGAGCAGTTCTTC. Amino acids: CASSPPPTGNIYNEQFF.

The J gene is TRBJ1-1, the V gene TRBV18; D is uncertain. The CDR3 consists of 13 residues. Germline V gene data show CDR1 as KGHSH and CDR2 as LQKENI. The ends were cut back, 3 bases at V and 3 bases at J, with 8 bases in the middle. The CDR3 sequence is CASSPHSDTEAFF. CDR3 sequence (DNA): TGTGCCAGCTCACCTCATTCGGACACTGAAGCTTTCTTT.